This is a list of T cell receptor beta chains from one sample in a study of CD8 T cells in ankylosing spondylitis. TCRdb analysed the 5' RACE reads with MiXCR anew, one entry per CDR3 protein. This table holds a few hundred thousand distinct CDR3 sequences, about 16% found once. The sample was blood, either unsorted or a sorted T cell fraction (not recorded which). The origin of the receptors is a male donor with ankylosing spondylitis. CDR3s leave out the opening cysteine and the closing phenylalanine or tryptophan. The listing skips clone size in some rows; elsewhere it reads once, few, many or a size class.

clone_size v_call cdr3_aa
. TRBV6-2/TRBV6-3 ASSSRLPAKINEQF
. TRBV6-5 ASSYGAGGIYNEQF
few TRBV7-2 ASSLMGGFTSSYEQY
few TRBV12-3/TRBV12-4 ASSSTSGRALDTGELF
many TRBV5-1 ASSWDRTEAF
few TRBV12-3/TRBV12-4 ASNPSFQETQY
few TRBV4-3 ASSQGVLMLDEQY
. TRBV12-3/TRBV12-4 ASTIGTSGYNEQF
few TRBV27 ASSNPGQNNEQF
few TRBV9 ASSVAQGTEAF
few TRBV27 ASSHTSNEQF
many TRBV7-8 ASSLDRSGELF
. TRBV12-3/TRBV12-4 ASLEANTGELF
once TRBV27 ASSSTGTGGFGEQY
. TRBV29-1 SVCPPRGGTDTQY
few TRBV10-2 ASTQGFFTEAF
. TRBV18 ASSPAYQETQY
many TRBV12-3/TRBV12-4 ASSYGLYEQY
many TRBV4-1 ASSQGPGQDNQPQH
. TRBV6-5 ASSYSDPSYNEQF
. TRBV6-1 ASLPHGSNQPQH
few TRBV4-1 ASSQEGSWRDTQY
. TRBV11-3 ASVRTSGGSTDTQY
. TRBV12-3/TRBV12-4 ASSPPTSAGEQF
. TRBV4-1 ASSQDRVAGELTDTQY
few TRBV5-6 ASSAGLAGHNEQF
. TRBV11-1 ASSLTSNTEAF
few TRBV6-2/TRBV6-3 ASSLTTGGETQY
. TRBV19 ATAGTGANTEAF
. TRBV24-1 ATSGGWREKGTDTQY
few TRBV3-1 ASSQGYSDLTPDTQY
. TRBV7-9 ASSFDGGHYGYT
. TRBV20-1 SVRTQRELNEQY
. TRBV19 ASAVATNEKLF
. TRBV7-9 ASSSDRYYTGELF
few TRBV19 ASTRVGVANTGELF
few TRBV5-1 ASSPGLAGGPSSYNEQF
. TRBV7-6 ASSLTSAHNSPLH